One sample yielded the 18 T cell receptor beta chains listed below, sequenced in a study of blood T cell repertoires in COVID-19 (dated by TCRdb to the early 2020s). Libraries were prepared through the immunoSEQ multiplex PCR assay. TCRdb's version of the immuneACCESS table is confined to in-frame rearrangements and falls short of the full clone set. An unresolved V gene accounts for under half of the shortfall where checked; the remainder is of unknown origin. The sample table contains 200,000 to 250,000 clones; only one count was recorded for about nine tenths of them. Over 3% of the sample lies in the top ten. Sequencing input: PBMCs or T cells enriched from blood (not recorded which). The receptors originated from a woman between 50 and 59 years old in a cohort exposed to, infected with or recovered from COVID-19 (not recorded which).

This clone was observed a single time. V usage is TRBV25-1 and J usage is TRBJ2-3; TRBD1 aligns across 9 bases. Germline lookup yields CDR1 MGHDK and CDR2 SYGVNS. The CDR3 is 14 residues long. V was clipped by 7 bases and J by 5 bases; unmatched bases: 7. The CDR3 sequence is CASTDRGAKDTQYF. The DNA for the CDR3 is TGTGCCAGCACCGACAGGGGGGCCAAAGATACGCAGTATTTT.

This clone showed up just once. In DNA form, the CDR3 reads TGTGCCAGCAGCCCAGGGCTTTTAAACCAAGAGACCCAGTACTTC. This sequence encodes CASSPGLLNQETQYF. This rearrangement joins TRBV11-2 to TRBJ2-5; D may be TRBD1 (5 bases). V lost 5 bases to trimming and J lost 0 bases, with 13 bases between them. From germline, CDR1 is SGHAT and CDR2 FQNNGV. The CDR3 consists of 15 residues.

As to this clone: The same CDR3 can be traced to other DNA sequences in this sample. The genes are TRBV5-1 and TRBJ1-5; D possibly corresponds to TRBD1 (6 bases). The germline V gene has CDR1 SGHRS and CDR2 YFSETQ. Trimming left V 0 bases short and J 4 bases short, with 11 bases between. CDR3 length: 15 amino acids. CDR3 sequence (DNA): TGCGCCAGCAGCTTGGTTGGGGGCTCGAATCAGCCCCAGCATTTT. It specifies CASSLVGGSNQPQHF.

This clone showed up just a few times. The V call is TRBV4-1, the J call TRBJ2-1, with 11 bases that match TRBD2. V shed 0 bases, J shed 0 bases, and the junction held 4 bases outside the gene matches. The CDR3 contains 18 residues. CDR1 and CDR2 from the germline V gene are MGHRA and YSYEKL. CDR3 DNA: TGCGCCAGCAGCCAAGATCTTACTAGCGGGAGCTCCTACAATGAGCAGTTCTTC. Translated: CASSQDLTSGSSYNEQFF.

The chain carries TRBV7-3 and TRBJ2-5; D call uncertain. This CDR3 contains 13 residues. Germline values: CDR1 SGHTA, CDR2 FQGTGA. V lost 2 bases and J lost 5, with 9 bases in between. The CDR3 DNA reads as TGTGCCAGCAGCTTAGGTTACGGGGAGACCCAGTACTTC. Its protein product is CASSLGYGETQYF.

The rearrangement links TRBV19 to TRBJ1-2; D remains unclear. Germline V gene data show CDR1 as LNHDA and CDR2 as SQIVND (reference sequence). V dropped 5 bases and J dropped 2 bases, with 6 bases sitting between them. CDR3 length: 12 amino acids. The CDR3 nucleotides are TGTGCCAGTAGTGTCAGAAACTATGGCTACACCTTC. It specifies CASSVRNYGYTF. Full variable domain (missing parts from reference TRBV19 and TRBJ1-2): DGGITQSPKYLFRKEGQNVTLSCEQNLNHDAMYWYRQDPGQGLRLIYYSQIVNDFQKGDIAEGYSVSREKKESFPLTVTSAQKNPTAFYLCASSVRNYGYTFGSGTRLTVV.

The chain is built from TRBV5-1 and TRBJ2-7, with 12 bases that match TRBD2. The germline gives CDR1 SGHRS, CDR2 YFSETQ. V shed 4 bases, J shed 0 bases, and the junction held 11 bases outside the gene matches. The CDR3 is 18 residues long. DNA of the CDR3: TGCGCCAGCAGCCAGACTAGCGGGGGAACTACCAGCTCCTACGAGCAGTACTTC. It translates to CASSQTSGGTTSSYEQYF. The full variable domain, with the rest looked up from reference TRBV5-1 and TRBJ2-7, is KAGVTQTPRYLIKTRGQQVTLSCSPISGHRSVSWYQQTPGQGLQFLFEYFSETQRNKGNFPGRFSGRQFSNSRSEMNVSTLELGDSALYLCASSQTSGGTTSSYEQYFGPGTRLTVT.

This chain links TRBV20-1 with TRBJ2-1; 7 bases map to TRBD2. CDR1 is DFQATT, CDR2 SNEGSKA, per germline (reference sequence). The V and J ends lost 3 bases and 4 bases, in that order; junction bases with no gene match: 15. The CDR3 runs 17 residues. The CDR3 region is CSASLLRGGSGYNEQFF. The CDR3 nucleotides read TGCAGTGCTAGTCTACTGCGCGGGGGTAGTGGGTACAATGAGCAGTTCTTC.

The rearrangement uses TRBV28 and TRBJ2-7; 11 bases line up with TRBD2. The CDR3 covers 17 residues. With 6 bases clipped from V and 3 bases from J, the junction kept 13 bases outside the gene matches. The germline V gene encodes CDR1 MDHEN and CDR2 SYDVKM. The CDR3 region has the DNA TGTGCCAGCAGCTCACCGCCTCTAGCGGGGGGCCGCTACGAGCAGTACTTC. Amino acids: CASSSPPLAGGRYEQYF.

This sequence joins TRBV5-1 and TRBJ1-1; D not resolved. This CDR3 region has 14 residues. The V end lost 0 bases, the J end lost 3 bases, and 9 bases lay between the germline ends. CDR1 and CDR2 from the germline V gene are SGHRS and YFSETQ. The CDR3 DNA sequence: TGCGCCAGCAGCTTGGCTACTTTGGACACTGAAGCTTTCTTT. The encoded protein is CASSLATLDTEAFF.

The chain employs TRBV2 and TRBJ2-3, with 7 positions matching TRBD2. CDR1 is SNHLY and CDR2 is FYNNEI in the germline V gene. The CDR3 loop spans 17 amino acids. The V gene end was trimmed by 1 base and the J gene end by 2 bases; junction bases not matched to a gene: 9. The CDR3 region is CASSEVVTSRSTDTQYF. CDR3 in DNA: TGTGCCAGCAGTGAAGTGGTGACTAGCAGATCCACAGATACGCAGTATTTT. Full variable domain (remainder filled in from reference TRBV2 and TRBJ2-3): EPEVTQTPSHQVTQMGQEVILRCVPISNHLYFYWYRQILGQKVEFLVSFYNNEISEKSEIFDDQFSVERPDGSNFTLKIRSTKLEDSAMYFCASSEVVTSRSTDTQYFGPGTRLTVL.

On this clone: Other DNA sequences of this sample code for an identical CDR3. The chain uses TRBV7-2 and TRBJ2-1, with 9 bases aligning to TRBD1. This CDR3 is built from 15 residues. After removal of 4 bases from V and 1 base from J, the junction contained 2 bases not matched to a gene. From germline, CDR1 is SGHTA and CDR2 FQGNSA. The CDR3 coding sequence is TGTGCCAGCAGCTCGACAGGGGGTTCCTACAATGAGCAGTTCTTC. Encoded protein: CASSSTGGSYNEQFF.

The chain employs TRBV6-5 and TRBJ2-3; the match to TRBD2 covers 10 bases. This CDR3 contains 12 residues. The V gene end was trimmed by 4 bases and the J gene end by 9 bases; junction bases not matched to a gene: 1. Germline-derived CDR1 and CDR2 are MNHEY and SVGAGI. The CDR3 nucleotides are TGTGCCAGCAGTTCTAGCGGGGGCACGCAGTATTTT. Encoded protein: CASSSSGGTQYF.

As DNA, the CDR3 is TGTGCCAGCAGCTTAGGATCGGTGAATCAGCCCCAGCATTTT. It translates to CASSLGSVNQPQHF. The chain combines TRBV7-2 with TRBJ1-5; D gene uncertain. In germline, CDR1 is SGHTA, CDR2 FQGNSA. This CDR3 comprises 14 residues. Trimming shortened V by 1 base and J by 4 bases, and 8 bases separated the two germline ends.

The chain has TRBV19 and TRBJ1-2; D not resolved. This CDR3 is built from 15 residues. Germline values: CDR1 LNHDA, CDR2 SQIVND (reference sequence). Trimming pared 4 bases from V and 2 bases from J, leaving 14 bases between. The CDR3 DNA reads TGTGCCAGTAGTAGCGGTAAGGCCAACAACTATGGCTACACCTTC. The encoded protein is CASSSGKANNYGYTF.

The V call is TRBV4-2, the J call TRBJ1-5; D is ambiguous. The ends were cut back, 1 base at V and 1 base at J, with 17 bases in the middle. The CDR3 extends over 18 amino acids. Germline-derived CDR1 and CDR2 are LGHNA and YNFKEQ. CDR3 amino acids: CASSQGGWEGESNQPQHF. DNA of the CDR3: TGTGCCAGCAGCCAAGGGGGTTGGGAGGGAGAAAGCAATCAGCCCCAGCATTTT.

V is TRBV5-5 and J is TRBJ1-3, with a possible D match to TRBD1 (6 bases). Trimming cost V 4 bases and J 4 bases, with 30 bases left between them. There are 20 residues in the CDR3. Germline V gene lookup returns CDR1 SGHKS and CDR2 YYEKEE (reference sequence). The CDR3 DNA reads TGTGCCAGCAGCCCGGGACGTATGGGGGCAGGGACCGGGGCAGGAAACACCATATATTTT. It encodes CASSPGRMGAGTGAGNTIYF.

The chain uses TRBV19 and TRBJ1-2, with TRBD1 identical over 12 bases. There are 16 residues in the CDR3. The V gene end was trimmed by 5 bases and the J gene end by 4 bases; junction bases not matched to a gene: 8. CDR1 and CDR2 from the germline V gene are LNHDA and SQIVND (reference sequence). CDR3 protein: CASSGIGTGGVYGYTF. CDR3 DNA sequence: TGTGCCAGTAGTGGAATTGGGACAGGGGGCGTCTATGGCTACACCTTC.